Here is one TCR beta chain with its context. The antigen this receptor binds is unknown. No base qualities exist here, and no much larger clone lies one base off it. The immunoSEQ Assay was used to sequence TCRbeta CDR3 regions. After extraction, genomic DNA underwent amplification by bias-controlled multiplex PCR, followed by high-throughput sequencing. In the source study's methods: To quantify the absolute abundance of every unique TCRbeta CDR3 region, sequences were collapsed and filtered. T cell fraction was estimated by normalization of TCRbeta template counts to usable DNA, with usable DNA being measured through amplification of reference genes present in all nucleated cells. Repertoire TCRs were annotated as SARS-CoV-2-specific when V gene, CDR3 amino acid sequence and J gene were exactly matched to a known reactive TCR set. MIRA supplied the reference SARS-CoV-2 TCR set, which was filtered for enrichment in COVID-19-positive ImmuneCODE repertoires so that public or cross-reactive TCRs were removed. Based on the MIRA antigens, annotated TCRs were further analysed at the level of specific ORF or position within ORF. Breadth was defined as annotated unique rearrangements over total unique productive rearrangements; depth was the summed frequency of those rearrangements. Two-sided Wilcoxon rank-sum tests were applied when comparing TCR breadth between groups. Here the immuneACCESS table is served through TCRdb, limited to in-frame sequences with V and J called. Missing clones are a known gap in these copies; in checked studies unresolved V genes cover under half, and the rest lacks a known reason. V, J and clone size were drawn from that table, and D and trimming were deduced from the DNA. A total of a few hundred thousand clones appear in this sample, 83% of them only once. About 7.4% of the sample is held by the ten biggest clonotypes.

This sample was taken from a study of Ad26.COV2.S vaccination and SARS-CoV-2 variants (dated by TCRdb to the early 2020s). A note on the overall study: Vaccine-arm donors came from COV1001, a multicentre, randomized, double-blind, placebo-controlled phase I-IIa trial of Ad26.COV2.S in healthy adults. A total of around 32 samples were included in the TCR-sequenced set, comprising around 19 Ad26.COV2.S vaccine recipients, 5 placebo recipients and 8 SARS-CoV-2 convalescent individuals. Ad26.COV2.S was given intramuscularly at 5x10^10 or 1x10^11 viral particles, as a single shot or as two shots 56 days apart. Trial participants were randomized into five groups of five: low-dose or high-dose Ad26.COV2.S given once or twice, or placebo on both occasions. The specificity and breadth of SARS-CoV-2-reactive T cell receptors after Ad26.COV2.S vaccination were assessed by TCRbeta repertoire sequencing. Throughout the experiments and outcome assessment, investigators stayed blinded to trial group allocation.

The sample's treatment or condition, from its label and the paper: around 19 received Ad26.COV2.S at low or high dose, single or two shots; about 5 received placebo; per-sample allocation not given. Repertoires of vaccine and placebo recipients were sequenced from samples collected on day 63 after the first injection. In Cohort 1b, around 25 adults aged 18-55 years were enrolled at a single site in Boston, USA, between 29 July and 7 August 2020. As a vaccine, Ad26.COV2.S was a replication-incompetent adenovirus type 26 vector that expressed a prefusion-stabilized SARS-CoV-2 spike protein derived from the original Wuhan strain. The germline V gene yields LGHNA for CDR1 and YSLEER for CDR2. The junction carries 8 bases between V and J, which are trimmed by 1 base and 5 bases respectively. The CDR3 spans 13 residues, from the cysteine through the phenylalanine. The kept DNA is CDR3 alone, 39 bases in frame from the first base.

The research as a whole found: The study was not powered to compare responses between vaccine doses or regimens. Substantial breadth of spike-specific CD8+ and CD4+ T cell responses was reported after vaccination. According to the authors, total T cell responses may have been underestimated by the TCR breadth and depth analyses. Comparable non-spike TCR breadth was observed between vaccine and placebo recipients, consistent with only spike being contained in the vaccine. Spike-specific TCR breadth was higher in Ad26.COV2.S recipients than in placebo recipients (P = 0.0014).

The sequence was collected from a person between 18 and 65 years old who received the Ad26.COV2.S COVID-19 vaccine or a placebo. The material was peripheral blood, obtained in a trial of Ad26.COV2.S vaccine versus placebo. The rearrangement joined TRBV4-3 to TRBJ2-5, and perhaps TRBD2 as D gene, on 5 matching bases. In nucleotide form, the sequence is TGCGCCAGCAGCCAAGGGACGGGGGAGACCCAGTACTTC. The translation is CASSQGTGETQYF.